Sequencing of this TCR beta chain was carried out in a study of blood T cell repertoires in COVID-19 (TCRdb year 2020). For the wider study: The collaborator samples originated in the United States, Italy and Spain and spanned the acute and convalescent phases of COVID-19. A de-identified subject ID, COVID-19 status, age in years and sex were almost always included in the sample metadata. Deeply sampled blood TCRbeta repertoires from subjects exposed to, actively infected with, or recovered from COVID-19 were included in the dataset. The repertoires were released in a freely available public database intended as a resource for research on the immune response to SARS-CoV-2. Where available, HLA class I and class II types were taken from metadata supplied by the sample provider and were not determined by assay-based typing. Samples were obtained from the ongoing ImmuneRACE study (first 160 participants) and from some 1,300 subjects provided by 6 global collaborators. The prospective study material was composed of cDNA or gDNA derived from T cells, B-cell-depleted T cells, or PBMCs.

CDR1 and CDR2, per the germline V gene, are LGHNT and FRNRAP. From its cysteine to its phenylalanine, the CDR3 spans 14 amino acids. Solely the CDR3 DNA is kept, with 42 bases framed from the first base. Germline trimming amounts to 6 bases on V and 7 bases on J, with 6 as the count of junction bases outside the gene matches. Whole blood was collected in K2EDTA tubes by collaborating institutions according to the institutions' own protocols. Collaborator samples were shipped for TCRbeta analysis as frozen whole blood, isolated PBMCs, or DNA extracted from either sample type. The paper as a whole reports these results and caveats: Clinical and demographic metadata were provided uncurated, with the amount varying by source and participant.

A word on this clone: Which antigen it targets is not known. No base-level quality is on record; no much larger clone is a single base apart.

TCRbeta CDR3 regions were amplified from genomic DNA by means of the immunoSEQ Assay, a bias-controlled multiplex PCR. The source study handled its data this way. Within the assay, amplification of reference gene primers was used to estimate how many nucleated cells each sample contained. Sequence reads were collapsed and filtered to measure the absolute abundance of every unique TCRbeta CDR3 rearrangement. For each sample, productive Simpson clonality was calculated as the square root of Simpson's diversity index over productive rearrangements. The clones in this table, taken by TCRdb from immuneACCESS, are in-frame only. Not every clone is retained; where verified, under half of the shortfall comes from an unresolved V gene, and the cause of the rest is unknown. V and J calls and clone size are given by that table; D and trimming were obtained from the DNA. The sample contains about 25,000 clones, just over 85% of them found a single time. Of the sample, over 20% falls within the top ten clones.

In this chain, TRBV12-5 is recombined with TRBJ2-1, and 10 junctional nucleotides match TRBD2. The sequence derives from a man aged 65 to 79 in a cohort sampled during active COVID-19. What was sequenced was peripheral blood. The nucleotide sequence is TGTGCTAGTGGGCCGGGACTAGCGAGTAATGAGCAGTTCTTC. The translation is CASGPGLASNEQFF.